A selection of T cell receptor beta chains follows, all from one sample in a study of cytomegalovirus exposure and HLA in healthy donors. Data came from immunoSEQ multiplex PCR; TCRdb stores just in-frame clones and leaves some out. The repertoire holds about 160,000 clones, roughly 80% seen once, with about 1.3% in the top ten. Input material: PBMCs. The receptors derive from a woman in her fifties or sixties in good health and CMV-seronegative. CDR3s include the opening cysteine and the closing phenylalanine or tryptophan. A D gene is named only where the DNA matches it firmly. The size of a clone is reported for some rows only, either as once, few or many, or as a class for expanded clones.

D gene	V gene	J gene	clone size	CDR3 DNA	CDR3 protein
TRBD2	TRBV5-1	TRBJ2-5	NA	TGCGCCAGCAGCTTGGCAGCGGGGGGGCGAGAGACCCAGTACTTC	CASSLAAGGRETQYF
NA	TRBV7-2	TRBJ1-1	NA	TGTGCCAGCAGCCCCCGGGGGGGAGTGAACACTGAAGCTTTCTTT	CASSPRGGVNTEAFF
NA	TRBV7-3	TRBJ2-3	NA	TGTGCCAGCAGCTTCGACTACACAGATACGCAGTATTTT	CASSFDYTDTQYF
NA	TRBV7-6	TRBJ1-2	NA	TGTGCCAGCAGCTCCGAGCTGCGGGGTGGCTACACCTTC	CASSSELRGGYTF
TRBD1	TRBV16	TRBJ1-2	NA	TGTGCCAGCAGCCCCATCAGGGGGCTTAACTATGGCTACACCTTC	CASSPIRGLNYGYTF
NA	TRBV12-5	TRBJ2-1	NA	TGTGCTAGTGGTTTGCGGACAAGCAGGGGCAATGAGCAGTTCTTC	CASGLRTSRGNEQFF
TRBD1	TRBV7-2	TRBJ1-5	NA	TGTGCCAGCAGACAGACAGGGGTACAGCCCCAGCATTTT	CASRQTGVQPQHF
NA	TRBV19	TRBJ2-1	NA	TGTGCCACCGGGCCCGGGACTCAGTATTACAATGAGCAGTTCTTC	CATGPGTQYYNEQFF
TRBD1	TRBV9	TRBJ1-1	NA	TGTGCCAGCAGCCCTATGACAGGGGGAATCACTGAAGCTTTCTTT	CASSPMTGGITEAFF
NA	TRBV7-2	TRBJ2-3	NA	TGTGCCAGCAGCTTCCCCAACACAGATACGCAGTATTTT	CASSFPNTDTQYF
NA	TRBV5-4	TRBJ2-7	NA	TGTGCCAGCAGCCCTACAGGGACCTACGAGCAGTACTTC	CASSPTGTYEQYF
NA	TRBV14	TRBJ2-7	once	TGTGCCAACGCTCGGGGTTATGAGCAGTACTTC	CANARGYEQYF
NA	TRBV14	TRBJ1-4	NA	TGTGCCAGCAGCCTTACAGGGTGGGCAACTAATGAAAAACTGTTTTTT	CASSLTGWATNEKLFF
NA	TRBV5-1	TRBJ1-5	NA	TGCGCCAGCAGCGAGCAGGCCAATCAGCCCCAGCATTTT	CASSEQANQPQHF
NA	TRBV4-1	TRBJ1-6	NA	TGCGCCAGCAGCCGAACTATAACGGACAGAAATAATTCACCCCTCCACTTT	CASSRTITDRNNSPLHF
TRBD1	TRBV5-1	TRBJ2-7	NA	TGCGCCAGCAGCCTGGACAGGGTTTGGTACGAGCAGTACTTC	CASSLDRVWYEQYF
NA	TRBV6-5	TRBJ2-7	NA	TGTGCCAGCAGTCCTAGGGGTTCCGGGTACGAGCAGTACTTC	CASSPRGSGYEQYF
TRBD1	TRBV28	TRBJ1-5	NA	TGTGCCAGCAGCCCAGGGGGCACGGGCAATCAGCCCCAGCATTTT	CASSPGGTGNQPQHF
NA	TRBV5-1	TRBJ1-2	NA	TGCGCCAGCAGGGAGATGGGGGGAATCTATGGCTACACCTTC	CASREMGGIYGYTF
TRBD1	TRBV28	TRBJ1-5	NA	TGTGCCAGCAAGGAAGGGACAGGGGTTCAGCCCCAGCATTTT	CASKEGTGVQPQHF
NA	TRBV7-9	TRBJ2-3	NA	TGTGCCAGCAGCCTATCAACAGATACGCAGTATTTT	CASSLSTDTQYF
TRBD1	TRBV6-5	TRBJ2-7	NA	TGTGCCAGCAGAGGACAGGCCTACGAGCAGTACTTC	CASRGQAYEQYF
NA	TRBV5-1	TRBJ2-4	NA	TGCGCCAGCAGCTTGGTTCAGAACATTCAGTACTTC	CASSLVQNIQYF
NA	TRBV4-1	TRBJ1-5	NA	TGCGCCAGCAGCCAAGGGAGAGACCTAGGAGTTCAGCCCCAGCATTTT	CASSQGRDLGVQPQHF
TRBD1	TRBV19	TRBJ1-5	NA	TGTGCCAGCAGCCCCATCGACAGGGATCAGCCCCAGCATTTT	CASSPIDRDQPQHF
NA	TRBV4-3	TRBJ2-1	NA	TGCGCCAGCAGCCTCAATATTGGCCATGAGCAGTTCTTC	CASSLNIGHEQFF
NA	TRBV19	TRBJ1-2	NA	TGTGCCAGTAGTACCGTTCGACAGTCGGCTAACTATGGCTACACCTTC	CASSTVRQSANYGYTF
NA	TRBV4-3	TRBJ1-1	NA	TGCGCCAGCAGCCAAGATAGGGGGTTTTCTGAAGCTTTCTTT	CASSQDRGFSEAFF
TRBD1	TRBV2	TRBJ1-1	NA	TGTGCCAGCAGGCTGGGGACAGGTGAAGCTTTCTTT	CASRLGTGEAFF
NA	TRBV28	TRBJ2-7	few	TGTGCCAGCAGTTTACTCCTCGGGGAGCAGTACTTC	CASSLLLGEQYF
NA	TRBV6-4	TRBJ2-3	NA	TGTGCCAGCAGTGACGGGGCCCTTTCCACAGATACGCAGTATTTT	CASSDGALSTDTQYF
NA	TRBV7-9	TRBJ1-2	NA	TGTGCCAGCAGCTTAGTTTCGACTCGTAACTATGGCTACACCTTC	CASSLVSTRNYGYTF
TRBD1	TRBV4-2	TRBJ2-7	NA	TGTGCCAGCAGCCAAGGGGAGACCGGGACAGGGACTTACGAGCAGTACTTC	CASSQGETGTGTYEQYF
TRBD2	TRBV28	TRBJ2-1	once	TGTGCCAGCAGAAAGGGACTAGCGGGGTACAATGAGCAGTTCTTC	CASRKGLAGYNEQFF
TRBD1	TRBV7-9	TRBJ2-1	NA	TGTGCCAGCAGCCGACAGGGGGGGAACAATGAGCAGTTCTTC	CASSRQGGNNEQFF